The present TCR beta chain was sequenced within a study of T cell responses to AZD1222 COVID-19 vaccine (TCRdb year 2021). Regarding the research as a whole: AZD1222 recipients given second doses at about 4 weeks or at about 12 weeks were pooled, since spike-specific TCR depth and breadth were not found to differ between the two schedules. TCR sequencing covered more than 230 trial participants: 200 to 220 given two doses of AZD1222 and approximately 25 given two doses of MenACWY control vaccine. Trial participants were enrolled by age into 18-55, 56-69 and 70-plus year subgroups, with around 150, 28 and 57 TCR-sequenced participants respectively.

The CDR3 regions of human TCRbeta chains were analyzed by immunosequencing. As for how the authors treated the data: Repertoire TCRs were checked for matches against a reference library of SARS-CoV-2-specific TCRs that had been generated using the MIRA antigen-specificity platform. Breadth was defined as the fraction of unique TCRs that were SARS-CoV-2-associated. Depth was defined as the fraction of total T cells that were SARS-CoV-2-associated. Each spike-specific TCR was assigned to its reactive spike region and to a CD4 or CD8 class using the MIRA data. Log10-transformed breadth and depth values were compared by one-way ANOVA with Sidak's multiple comparisons tests. TCRdb took over this immuneACCESS table, retaining in-frame rearrangements with V and J assigned. Such tables are incomplete; in checked studies, under half of the missing clones stem from an unresolved V gene, and the remainder is unexplained. The DNA gave D and trimming, while V, J and clone size come from that table. The sample includes 150,000 to 200,000 clones, with 85% to 90% observed a single time. The leading ten clones occupy about 8% of the sample.

What the time point label conveys for this sample: baseline before first vaccination. Samples from vaccinated people were obtained from the UK trials COV001 and COV002, which included a single-blind randomized controlled phase 2/3 trial of AZD1222 (ChAdOx1 nCoV-19) in healthy adults. Trial participant PBMC samples were collected at day 0 and day 28 after the second dose for TCRbeta chain sequencing. Spanning cysteine to phenylalanine, the CDR3 consists of 14 amino acids. Here the CDR3 DNA is all that survives: 42 bases in frame from base 1. Trimming removed 2 bases from V and 8 bases from J, leaving 15 bases between the germline ends. The germline V gene specifies LGHNA as CDR1 and YSLEER as CDR2. Of note for this clone: Its antigen is unknown. One base away there is no much larger clone; base qualities are not given.

Overall study results and their limits: Spike-specific TCR breadth and depth rose significantly after two AZD1222 doses compared with day 0 and with MenACWY recipients. Vaccine-associated CD4 TCRs spanned the whole spike protein, with dominant responses in regions 160-218 and 743-854. Only five to seven AZD1222 recipients were SARS-CoV-2 seropositive at baseline, limiting conclusions about previously exposed vaccinees. Most participants were white British and females outnumbered males, and the authors suggested that clonal diversity may have been underestimated. Reportedly, almost half of the unique spike-specific TCRs recognized epitopes lying outside the regions that are mutated in the B.1.351 and B.1.1.7 variants. The 56-69-year group was small, and its depth increase did not reach significance, likely because of low power. Because no day 14 peak-response samples were available, the repertoires could be characterized only after the peak T cell response.

The receptor comes from an adult in good health. The source was peripheral blood, collected on day 0 of AZD1222 vaccination. The rearranged chain carries TRBV4-3 and TRBJ1-2; no confident D gene assignment can be made. The CDR3 loop reads CASSQYEAGGGYTF. The DNA sequence is TGCGCCAGCAGCCAATACGAGGCGGGTGGCGGCTACACCTTC.